The next 26 T cell receptor beta chains were all read from a single sample in a study of shared clonotypes between healthy human individuals. Some clones are missing from TCRdb's copy, which holds only in-frame ones; the method was immunoSEQ multiplex PCR. The profile shows roughly 570,000 clones, 95% to 98% of them singletons. Naive CD8 cells comprised CD45RO-negative, CCR7-positively selected cells, excluding terminally differentiated effector memory CD45RA+ cells. Sequenced: naive CD8+ T cells sorted from blood. The receptors were sampled from a man aged 25 to 40 in good health.

In regard to this clone: The sample carries other DNA sequences with the same CDR3. V usage is TRBV27 and J usage is TRBJ1-1; tentatively, D is TRBD1 (5 bases). Looked up from germline, CDR1 is MNHEY and CDR2 is SMNVEV (reference sequence). The germline V and J ends were trimmed by 2 bases and 5 bases, with 9 bases remaining between them. The CDR3 has 13 amino acids. The CDR3 DNA is TGTGCCAGCAGTTTAGGGGCGAATACTGAAGCTTTCTTT. Translated, it gives CASSLGANTEAFF.

The V and J genes are TRBV5-1 and TRBJ2-1; a possible D gene is TRBD1 (7 bases). The CDR3 length is 14 residues. CDR1 and CDR2 (germline): SGHRS, YFSETQ. V was pared by 2 bases and J by 2 bases, with 8 bases between. The chain's CDR3 is CASSFRGAYNEQFF. The CDR3 coding sequence is TGCGCCAGCAGCTTCAGGGGGGCCTACAATGAGCAGTTCTTC.

The sample holds one count of this clone. This rearrangement joins TRBV7-2 to TRBJ1-2; no firm D call. The V end lost 1 base, the J end lost 6 bases, and 24 bases lay between the germline ends. The CDR3 contains 18 residues. The germline CDR1 and CDR2 sequences are SGHTA and FQGNSA. The CDR3 DNA follows: TGTGCCAGCAGCTTAGTGGGTGCGCTAGCTGTTCCTCCGGATGGCTACACCTTC. It translates to CASSLVGALAVPPDGYTF.

Notes on this clone: Distinct nucleotide sequences in the sample also encode this CDR3. The chain couples TRBV5-6 to TRBJ2-7; D remains unclear. Trimming removed 4 bases from V and 2 bases from J, with 7 bases in between. The CDR3 has 12 amino acids. Germline loops: CDR1 SGHDT, CDR2 YYEEEE. The CDR3 DNA is TGTGCCAGCAGCCTGGGAACCTACGAGCAGTACTTC. Protein sequence: CASSLGTYEQYF.

The chain recombines TRBV19 with TRBJ2-1; 16 bases are shared with TRBD2. The CDR3 consists of 16 residues. CDR1 and CDR2 from the germline V gene are LNHDA and SQIVND (reference sequence). V gave up 5 bases and J gave up 4 bases; unmatched junction bases: 2. This CDR3 reads CASSGTSGRAYNEQFF. The CDR3 coding sequence is TGTGCCAGTAGTGGGACTAGCGGGAGGGCATACAATGAGCAGTTCTTC.

The rearrangement links TRBV27 to TRBJ2-1; 13 nucleotides align to TRBD2. V was pared by 6 bases and J by 7 bases, with 6 bases of the junction left unmatched. The CDR3 loop spans 15 amino acids. Germline CDR1 reads MNHEY; CDR2 reads SMNVEV (reference sequence). The CDR3 loop reads CASSFGTSGANEQFF. CDR3 in DNA: TGTGCCAGCAGCTTTGGGACTAGCGGGGCTAATGAGCAGTTCTTC.

V and J are TRBV4-2 and TRBJ2-1, with D possibly matching TRBD1 (5 bases). Trimming left V 0 bases short and J 13 bases short, with 16 bases between. The CDR3 extends over 14 amino acids. Germline V gene sequence: CDR1 LGHNA, CDR2 YNFKEQ. CDR3 sequence: CASSQEGVPRFQFF. As DNA, the CDR3 is TGTGCCAGCAGCCAAGAAGGGGTCCCACGCTTTCAGTTCTTC.

V is TRBV2 and J is TRBJ2-7; D unresolved. Per the germline V gene, CDR1 is SNHLY and CDR2 is FYNNEI. The V end lost 1 base, the J end lost 4 bases, and 5 bases lay between the germline ends. The CDR3 has 12 residues. The CDR3, as DNA: TGTGCCAGCAGTGAAGATTTTTACGAGCAGTACTTC. Translating gives CASSEDFYEQYF.

Remarks on this clone: Other DNA sequences in the same sample also yield this CDR3. As DNA, the CDR3 is TGTGCCACCAGCAGAGATCGGGGCGGGAGAGAGACCCAGTACTTC. Its translation is CATSRDRGGRETQYF. The chain combines TRBV15 with TRBJ2-5, with 7 bases aligning to TRBD2. V gave up 0 bases and J gave up 4 bases; unmatched junction bases: 5. The CDR3 contains 15 residues. Germline V gene lookup returns CDR1 LNHNV and CDR2 YYDKDF (reference sequence).

To note about this clone: Other DNA sequences in this specimen translate into the identical CDR3. The chain couples TRBV9 to TRBJ1-1, with unresolved D. V lost 0 bases and J 1 base, leaving 10 bases between the germline ends. The germline V gene has CDR1 SGDLS and CDR2 YYNGEE. The CDR3 is 15 residues long. The CDR3 sequence is CASSVVPGRNTEAFF. The CDR3 nucleotides read TGTGCCAGCAGCGTAGTACCCGGAAGGAACACTGAAGCTTTCTTT. Looking up the rest from reference TRBV9 and TRBJ1-1 gives the full variable domain: DSGVTQTPKHLITATGQRVTLRCSPRSGDLSVYWYQQSLDQGLQFLIQYYNGEERAKGNILERFSAQQFPDLHSELNLSSLELGDSALYFCASSVVPGRNTEAFFGQGTRLTVV.

This chain uses TRBV19 with TRBJ1-2, with no clear D. CDR3 size: 12 residues. The germline V gene encodes CDR1 LNHDA and CDR2 SQIVND (reference sequence). The V and J ends lost 7 bases and 7 bases respectively, with 13 bases between them. DNA for the CDR3: TGTGCCAGTACCCCCCGTCGGGGTGGCTACACCTTC. Amino acids: CASTPRRGGYTF.

The CDR3 is CASSLNWTPGYTF. CDR3 DNA: TGTGCCAGCAGTCTGAACTGGACACCTGGCTACACCTTC. The chain recombines TRBV28 with TRBJ1-2; a possible D gene is TRBD1 (5 bases). Germline assignment: CDR1 MDHEN and CDR2 SYDVKM. CDR3 length: 13 residues. Trimming left V 5 bases short and J 7 bases short, with 14 bases between.

V gene TRBV7-3 combines with J gene TRBJ2-3; D remains unclear. Germline V gene data show CDR1 as SGHTA and CDR2 as FQGTGA. Trimming took 1 base from V and 1 from J, leaving 6 bases between them. The CDR3 totals 14 residues. CDR3 nucleotide sequence: TGTGCCAGCAGCTTAATTGGTGGCACAGATACGCAGTATTTT. Amino acids: CASSLIGGTDTQYF.

This chain joins TRBV25-1 and TRBJ1-5; a weak D match, TRBD1 (6 bases). Germline V gene lookup returns CDR1 MGHDK and CDR2 SYGVNS. V lost 7 bases and J 6 bases, leaving 19 bases between the germline ends. This CDR3 has 15 amino acids. The CDR3 nucleotides read TGTGCCAGCAACAACCCGGCGGGGGCCGGTCAGCCCCAGCATTTT. Residues: CASNNPAGAGQPQHF.

The chain is built from TRBV7-8 and TRBJ2-3; D is undetermined. Between the trimmed V and J ends, which lost 1 base and 1 base, there was a span of 3 bases. In germline, CDR1 is SGHVS, CDR2 FQNEAQ. This CDR3 contains 13 residues. The CDR3 nucleotides are TGTGCCAGCAGCTTAGTCCGCACAGATACGCAGTATTTT. Its protein product is CASSLVRTDTQYF. Based on the CDR3 plus reference TRBV7-8 and TRBJ2-3, the full variable domain is GAGVSQSPRYKVAKRGQDVALRCDPISGHVSLFWYQQALGQGPEFLTYFQNEAQLDKSGLPSDRFFAERPEGSVSTLKIQRTQQEDSAVYLCASSLVRTDTQYFGPGTRLTVL.

The V call is TRBV4-1, the J call TRBJ2-1, with D perhaps TRBD1 (5 bases). The V and J ends lost 1 base and 0 bases respectively, with 10 bases between them. CDR3 size: 16 residues. The V gene's germline CDR1 is MGHRA and CDR2 YSYEKL. The CDR3: CASSQAQDISYNEQFF. DNA of the CDR3: TGCGCCAGCAGCCAAGCTCAGGACATCTCCTACAATGAGCAGTTCTTC.

This chain connects TRBV25-1 to TRBJ2-7; no clear D gene. The CDR3 runs 16 residues. Trimming removed 1 base from V and 2 bases from J, with 15 bases in between. From germline, CDR1 is MGHDK and CDR2 SYGVNS. In DNA form, the CDR3 reads TGTGCCAGCAGTGAATTTCCCCCCCAGCCGACCTACGAGCAGTACTTC. Amino acid sequence: CASSEFPPQPTYEQYF.

The chain combines TRBV7-9 with TRBJ1-2; D is undetermined. The CDR3 is 15 amino acids. Per the germline V gene, CDR1 is SEHNR and CDR2 is FQNEAQ (reference sequence). V gave up 5 bases and J gave up 1 base, with 14 bases separating them. The CDR3 reads CASSPSDRHNYGYTF. The DNA for the CDR3 is TGTGCCAGCAGCCCATCGGACCGTCATAACTATGGCTACACCTTC.

This clone was observed a single time. The gene calls are TRBV4-1 and TRBJ2-7; possibly TRBD2 for D (5 bases). Trimming took off 1 base at V and 5 bases at J, with 9 bases between the two ends. Per the germline V gene, CDR1 is MGHRA and CDR2 is YSYEKL. The CDR3 covers 13 residues. The CDR3 reads CASSQGFGDEQYF. In nucleotides, the CDR3 is TGCGCCAGCAGCCAAGGCTTCGGGGACGAGCAGTACTTC.

This chain uses TRBV18 with TRBJ2-2; D is uncertain. The germline V gene encodes CDR1 KGHSH and CDR2 LQKENI. The CDR3 sequence is 16 residues long. Trimming took 2 bases from V and 0 from J, leaving 10 bases between them. The CDR3 here is CASSPVVAANTGELFF. Here the CDR3 DNA reads TGTGCCAGCTCACCAGTGGTAGCCGCGAACACCGGGGAGCTGTTTTTT.

This chain connects TRBV27 to TRBJ2-7; tentative D call: TRBD1 (5 bases). This CDR3 comprises 15 residues. V lost 0 bases to trimming and J lost 3 bases, with 12 bases between them. Germline CDR1 MNHEY, CDR2 SMNVEV (reference sequence). CDR3 in amino acids: CASSLSVGLGYEQYF. CDR3 in DNA: TGTGCCAGCAGTTTATCGGTGGGGCTTGGCTACGAGCAGTACTTC.

This clone has a single count. The chain employs TRBV7-9 and TRBJ2-1, with D possibly being TRBD2 (6 bases). Germline-derived CDR1 and CDR2 are SEHNR and FQNEAQ (reference sequence). The CDR3 has 16 amino acids. Trimming pared 4 bases from V and 3 bases from J, leaving 16 bases between. The CDR3 loop is CASSYNRDSHYNEQFF. For the CDR3, the DNA is TGTGCCAGCAGCTATAACCGGGACTCGCACTACAATGAGCAGTTCTTC.

The chain uses TRBV27 and TRBJ2-1; D gene unclear. From germline, CDR1 is MNHEY and CDR2 SMNVEV (reference sequence). CDR3 length: 13 residues. The V end was cut by 5 bases, the J end by 4 bases, with 9 bases between. CDR3 region: CASSPPGYNEQFF. CDR3 nucleotide sequence: TGTGCCAGCAGTCCGCCAGGATACAATGAGCAGTTCTTC.

The V gene is TRBV9, the J gene TRBJ2-1, with TRBD2 identical over 10 bases. The CDR3 loop spans 14 amino acids. Germline V lookup: CDR1 SGDLS, CDR2 YYNGEE. With 3 bases clipped from V and 10 bases from J, the junction kept 7 bases outside the gene matches. CDR3 nucleotide sequence: TGTGCCAGCAGCGGGGAGGGACTAGCGACGGAGCAGTTCTTC. Its translation: CASSGEGLATEQFF. The full variable domain, its missing parts supplied by reference TRBV9 and TRBJ2-1, is DSGVTQTPKHLITATGQRVTLRCSPRSGDLSVYWYQQSLDQGLQFLIQYYNGEERAKGNILERFSAQQFPDLHSELNLSSLELGDSALYFCASSGEGLATEQFFGPGTRLTVL.

This CDR3 is CASRRPGERGTEAFF. The CDR3 DNA sequence: TGTGCCAGCAGGAGGCCGGGGGAGAGGGGCACTGAAGCTTTCTTT. The chain uses TRBV6-5 and TRBJ1-1, with D perhaps TRBD1 (5 bases). V lost 6 bases to trimming and J lost 4 bases, with 18 bases between them. CDR3 size: 15 residues. Germline CDR1 is MNHEY and CDR2 is SVGAGI.

J is TRBJ2-1 and V is TRBV5-4, with D possibly being TRBD1 or TRBD2 (5 bases each). V lost 4 bases to trimming and J lost 8 bases, with 16 bases between them. The CDR3 is 14 residues long. CDR1 is SGHNT, CDR2 YYREEE, per germline (reference sequence). Written as DNA, the CDR3 is TGTGCCAGCAGCAATAACATGGGGGTTGATGAGCAGTTCTTC. This sequence encodes CASSNNMGVDEQFF.